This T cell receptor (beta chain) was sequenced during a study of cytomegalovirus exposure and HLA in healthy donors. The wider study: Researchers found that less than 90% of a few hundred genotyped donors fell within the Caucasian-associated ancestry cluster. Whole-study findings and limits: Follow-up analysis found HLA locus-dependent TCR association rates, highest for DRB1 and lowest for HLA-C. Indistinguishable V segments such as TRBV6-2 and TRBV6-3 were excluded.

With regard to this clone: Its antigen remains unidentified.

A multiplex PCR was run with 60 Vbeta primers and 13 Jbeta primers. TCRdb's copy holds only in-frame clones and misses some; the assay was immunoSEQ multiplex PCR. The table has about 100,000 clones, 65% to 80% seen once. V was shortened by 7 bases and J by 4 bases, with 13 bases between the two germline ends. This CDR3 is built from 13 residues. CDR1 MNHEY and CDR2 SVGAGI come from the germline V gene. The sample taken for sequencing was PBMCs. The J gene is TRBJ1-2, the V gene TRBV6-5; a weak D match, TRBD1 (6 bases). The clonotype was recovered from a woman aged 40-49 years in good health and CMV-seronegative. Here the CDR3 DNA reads TGTGCCAGCACTCAGGGGAACTTCTATGGCTACACCTTC. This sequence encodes CASTQGNFYGYTF.